This record concerns one TCR beta chain sequence. This clonotype was seen ten or more times. It lacks a known antigen. No base quality values were provided; no much bigger clone lies one nucleotide off. TCR beta CDR3 regions were amplified from RNA transcripts. The TCR CDR3 was subjected to a first round of RT-PCR using the HTBI primer set and the Qiagen OneStep RT-PCR kit. A second multiplex PCR round built the libraries, followed by size selection and purification. The libraries were sequenced on an Illumina HiSeq2000 using paired-end 100 bp reads. The study's own analysis went as follows. SOAPnuke was used to process the raw data, with reads discarded if the reads contained adapters or uncalled bases, had a mean Phred below 15, or lacked an exact constant-primer or identifier match. COPE v1.2.5 was used to merge the high-quality paired reads, and each unique nucleotide sequence was defined as a clonotype. MiTCR v1.1 was used to align the clonotypes against IMGT TRBV, TRBD and TRBJ reference segments. Analysis was restricted to V-J combinations with a frequency above 0.0001, which covered 99.2% of repertoires. A TCS score was defined as the ratio between F50 (clonal expansion) and ExV (chaos), using BLOSUM62-based TCRdist between CDR3 peptides within each V-J. Welch's t-statistics and random forest reduced approximately 520 V-J features to 13, which were used in a naive Bayes classifier (R e1071). TCRdb itself trimmed the public reads at Q25 with fastp, ran MiXCR and retained productive beta chains. All rows with the same CDR3 protein become a single entry with the most common DNA and genes. The V and J calls shown here were made by TCRdb, not taken from the authors' results. This sample lists 340,000 or so distinct CDR3 sequences; 21% were detected once. Clones ranked in the top ten supply around 48% of the sample.

This specimen belongs to a study of T cells in Graves' hyperthyroidism and ophthalmopathy (dated 2019 in TCRdb). In the study overall: Peripheral blood samples were taken at the time of initial diagnosis, prior to any treatment. To identify TCR V-J signatures that set the groups apart, the researchers used a discovery cohort of 100 patients, made up of 43 with Graves' ophthalmopathy and 55 to 65 with stable Graves' hyperthyroidism. The paper reports TCR Vbeta CDR3 sequencing of roughly 140 peripheral blood samples: over 40 ophthalmopathy, under 85 hyperthyroidism and around 17 progressor patients. The 95 to 100 discovery patients were divided at random into training and test sets in a 7:3 ratio. The study also compared thyroid tissue and blood T-cell repertoires from roughly 6 Graves' hyperthyroidism patients. After sampling, hyperthyroidism patients received methimazole starting at 30 mg daily, and ophthalmopathy patients received high-dose intravenous methylprednisolone. Whether ophthalmopathy could be predicted prospectively was tested in an independent validation cohort made up of under 20 hyperthyroidism patients plus 17 patients who later progressed to ophthalmopathy. What the work shows at the level of the full study, not this receptor alone: In cross-validation, a model built on a 13 V-J signature told ophthalmopathy apart from stable hyperthyroidism with 85% to 90% sensitivity and roughly 81% specificity, and in testing the same model reached 80%/75%. During validation, the model predicted progression to ophthalmopathy a median of approximately six months ahead of onset, with more than 55% sensitivity and roughly 75% specificity. No statistical method was used to set the sample size in advance, and investigators knew the group allocation. Most expanded thyroid clonotypes (frequency above 0.001) were also detected in blood, a finding suggesting that blood repertoires may reflect thyroid immune responses.

Graves' hyperthyroidism was defined as stable when no progression to ophthalmopathy occurred over 18 months of follow-up. Hyperthyroidism patients were aged 18 to 65 years and newly diagnosed, with disease duration of less than 2 months. Patients with uncontrolled infections, other autoimmune diseases, pregnancy or lactation were excluded. Diagnoses were established on the basis of clinical symptoms, serum thyroxine and TRAb, thyroid ultrasound, and orbital computed tomography. PBMCs were separated from 10 ml of fresh peripheral blood using Ficoll-Paque density gradient centrifugation. Total RNA was extracted using Trizol reagent, and RNA quality was assessed on an Agilent 2100 Bioanalyzer. At the junction V is shortened by 7 bases and J by 7 bases, with 14 bases in between. The CDR3 holds 13 amino acids from the cysteine to the phenylalanine. The only DNA kept is the CDR3, 39 bases in frame from the first base.

The origin of this receptor is a woman in her fifties or sixties with Graves' hyperthyroidism. Sequences were obtained from blood. Recombination linked TRBV12-3 or TRBV12-4 to TRBJ1-5; confidence is insufficient to name the D gene. The CDR3 here reads CASKNAAQQPQHF. The DNA reads as follows: TGTGCCAGCAAAAACGCGGCCCAACAGCCCCAGCATTTT.